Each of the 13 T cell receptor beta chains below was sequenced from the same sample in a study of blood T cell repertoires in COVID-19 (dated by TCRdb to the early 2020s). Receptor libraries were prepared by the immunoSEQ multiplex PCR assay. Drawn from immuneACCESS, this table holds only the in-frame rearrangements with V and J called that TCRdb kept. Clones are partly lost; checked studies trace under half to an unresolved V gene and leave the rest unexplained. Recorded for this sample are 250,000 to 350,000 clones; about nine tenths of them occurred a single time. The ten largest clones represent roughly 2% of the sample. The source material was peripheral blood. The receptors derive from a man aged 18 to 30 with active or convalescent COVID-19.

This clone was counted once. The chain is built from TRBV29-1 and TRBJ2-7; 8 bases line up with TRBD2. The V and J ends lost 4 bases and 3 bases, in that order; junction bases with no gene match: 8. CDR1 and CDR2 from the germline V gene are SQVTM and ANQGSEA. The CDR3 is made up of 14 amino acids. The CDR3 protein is CSVGRSGRYYEQYF. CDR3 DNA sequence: TGCAGCGTTGGGCGCAGCGGGAGATACTACGAGCAGTACTTC.

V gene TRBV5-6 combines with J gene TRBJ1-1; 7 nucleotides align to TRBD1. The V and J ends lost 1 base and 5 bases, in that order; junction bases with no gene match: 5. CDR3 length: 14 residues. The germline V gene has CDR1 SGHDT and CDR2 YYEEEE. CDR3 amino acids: CASSLQGVRTEAFF. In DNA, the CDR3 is TGTGCCAGCAGCTTGCAGGGGGTTCGAACTGAAGCTTTCTTT.

CDR3 nucleotides: TGTGCCAGCACTCTTGGGACTTCTGGGAAACTGTTTTTT. Translation: CASTLGTSGKLFF. The rearrangement joins TRBV6-5 to TRBJ1-4, with D perhaps matching TRBD1 (5 bases). V was clipped by 7 bases and J by 11 bases, with 17 bases between them. Germline V lookup: CDR1 MNHEY, CDR2 SVGAGI. There are 13 residues in the CDR3.

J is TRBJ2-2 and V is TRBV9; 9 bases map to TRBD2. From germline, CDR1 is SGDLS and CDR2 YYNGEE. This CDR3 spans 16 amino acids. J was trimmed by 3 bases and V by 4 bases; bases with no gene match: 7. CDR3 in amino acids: CASSPSGGSYTGELFF. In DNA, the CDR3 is TGTGCCAGCAGCCCCAGCGGGGGGTCTTACACCGGGGAGCTGTTTTTT.

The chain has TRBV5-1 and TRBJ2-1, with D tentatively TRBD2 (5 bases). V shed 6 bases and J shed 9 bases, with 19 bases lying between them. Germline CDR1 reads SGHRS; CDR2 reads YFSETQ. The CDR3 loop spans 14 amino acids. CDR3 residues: CASMTPGVSGEQFF. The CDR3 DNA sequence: TGCGCCAGCATGACGCCCGGGGTTTCAGGTGAGCAGTTCTTC.

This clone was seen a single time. CDR3 in amino acids: CASTGQAYEQYF. The CDR3 coding sequence is TGTGCCAGCACCGGACAGGCCTACGAGCAGTACTTC. V usage is TRBV2 and J usage is TRBJ2-7, with TRBD1 matching over 7 bases. The CDR3 loop spans 12 amino acids. The germline CDR1 and CDR2 sequences are SNHLY and FYNNEI. V dropped 7 bases and J dropped 2; count of bases not matched to a gene: 2. The whole variable domain, remainder taken from reference TRBV2 and TRBJ2-7, is EPEVTQTPSHQVTQMGQEVILRCVPISNHLYFYWYRQILGQKVEFLVSFYNNEISEKSEIFDDQFSVERPDGSNFTLKIRSTKLEDSAMYFCASTGQAYEQYFGPGTRLTVT.

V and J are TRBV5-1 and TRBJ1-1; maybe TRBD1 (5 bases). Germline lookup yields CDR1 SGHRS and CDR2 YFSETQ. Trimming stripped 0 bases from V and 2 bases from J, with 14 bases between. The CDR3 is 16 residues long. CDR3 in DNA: TGCGCCAGCAGCTTGGCCTCAGGGTCGGCAAACACTGAAGCTTTCTTT. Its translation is CASSLASGSANTEAFF.

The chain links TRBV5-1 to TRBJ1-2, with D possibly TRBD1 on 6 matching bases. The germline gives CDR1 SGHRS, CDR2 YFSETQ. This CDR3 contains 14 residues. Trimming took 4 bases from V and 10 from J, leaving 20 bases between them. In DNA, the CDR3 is TGCGCCAGCAGCCTCGGGACATCGGCGGCTTCCTACACCTTC. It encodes CASSLGTSAASYTF.

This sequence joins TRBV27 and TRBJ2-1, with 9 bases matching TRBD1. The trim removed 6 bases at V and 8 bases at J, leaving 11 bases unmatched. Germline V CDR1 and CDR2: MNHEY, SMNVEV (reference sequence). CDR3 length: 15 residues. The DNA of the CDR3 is TGTGCCAGCAGCTGGGACAGGGCGGGTAGCTATGAGCAGTTCTTC. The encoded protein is CASSWDRAGSYEQFF.

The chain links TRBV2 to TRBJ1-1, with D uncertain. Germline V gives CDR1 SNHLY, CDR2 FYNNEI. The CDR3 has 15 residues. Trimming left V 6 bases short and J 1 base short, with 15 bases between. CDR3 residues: CASRYSQNPNTEAFF. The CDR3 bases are TGTGCCAGCAGATACAGCCAGAATCCGAACACTGAAGCTTTCTTT.

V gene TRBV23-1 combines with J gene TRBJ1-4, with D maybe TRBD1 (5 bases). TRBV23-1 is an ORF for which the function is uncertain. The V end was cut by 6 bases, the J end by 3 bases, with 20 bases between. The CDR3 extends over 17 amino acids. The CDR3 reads CASRPPRIGAANEKLFF. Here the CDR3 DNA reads TGCGCCAGCAGACCGCCGCGTATAGGGGCAGCTAATGAAAAACTGTTTTTT.

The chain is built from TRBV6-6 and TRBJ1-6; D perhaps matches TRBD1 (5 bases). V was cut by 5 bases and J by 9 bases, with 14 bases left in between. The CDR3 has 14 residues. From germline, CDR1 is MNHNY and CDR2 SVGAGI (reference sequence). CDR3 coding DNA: TGTGCCAGCAGTACCCTGGAGGGGATTTCACCCCTCCACTTT. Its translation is CASSTLEGISPLHF.

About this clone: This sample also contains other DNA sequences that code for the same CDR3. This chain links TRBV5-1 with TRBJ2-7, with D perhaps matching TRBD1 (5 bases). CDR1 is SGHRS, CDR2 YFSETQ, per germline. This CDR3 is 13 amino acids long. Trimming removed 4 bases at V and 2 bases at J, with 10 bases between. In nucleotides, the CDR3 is TGCGCCAGCAGCCAAACAGGAGCCTACGAGCAGTACTTC. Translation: CASSQTGAYEQYF.